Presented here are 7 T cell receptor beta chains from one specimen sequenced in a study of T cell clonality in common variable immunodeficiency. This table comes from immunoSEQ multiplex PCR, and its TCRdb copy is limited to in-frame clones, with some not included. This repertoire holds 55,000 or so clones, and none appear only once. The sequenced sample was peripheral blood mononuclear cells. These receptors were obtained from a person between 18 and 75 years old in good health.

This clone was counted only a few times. CDR3 bases read: TGTGCCCGGTCCCGGGACAGGGGGTCGGAGACG. It translates to CARSRDRGSET. The full CDR3 protein reads CARSRDRGSETQYF. This chain uses TRBV30 with TRBJ2-3; TRBD1 aligns across 11 bases. The read ends 3 residues shy of where the CDR3 ends; the end is completed using the germline J gene. This CDR3 is built from 14 residues. Germline V CDR1 and CDR2: GTSNPN, SVGIG (reference sequence). Drawing the rest from reference TRBV30 and TRBJ2-3, the complete variable domain is SQTIHQWPATLVQPVGSPLSLECTVEGTSNPNLYWYRQAAGRGLQLLFYSVGIGQISSEVPQNLSASRPQDRQFILSSKKLLLSDSGFYLCARSRDRGSETQYFGPGTRLTVL.

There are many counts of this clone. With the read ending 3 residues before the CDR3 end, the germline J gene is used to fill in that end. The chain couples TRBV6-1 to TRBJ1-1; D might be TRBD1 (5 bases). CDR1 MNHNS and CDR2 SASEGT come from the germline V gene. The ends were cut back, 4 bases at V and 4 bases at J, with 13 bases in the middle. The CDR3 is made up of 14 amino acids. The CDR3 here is CASSGLGRGTEAFF. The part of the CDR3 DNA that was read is TGTGCCAGCAGTGGTCTGGGGCGGGGCACTGAA.

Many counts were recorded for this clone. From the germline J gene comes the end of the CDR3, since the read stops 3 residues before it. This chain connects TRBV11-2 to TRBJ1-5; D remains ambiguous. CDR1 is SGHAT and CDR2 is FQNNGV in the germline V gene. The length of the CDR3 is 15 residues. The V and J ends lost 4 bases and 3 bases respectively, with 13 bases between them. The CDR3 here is CASSSSGLYNQPQHF. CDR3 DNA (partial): TGTGCCAGCAGCTCCTCCGGACTATACAATCAGCCC.

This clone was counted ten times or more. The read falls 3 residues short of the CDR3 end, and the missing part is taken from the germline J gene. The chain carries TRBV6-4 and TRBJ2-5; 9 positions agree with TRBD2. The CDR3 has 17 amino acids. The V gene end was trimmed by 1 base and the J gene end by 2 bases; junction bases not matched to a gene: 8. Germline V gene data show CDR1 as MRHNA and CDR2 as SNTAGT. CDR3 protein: CASSDYGLARAQETQYF. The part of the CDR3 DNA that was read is TGTGCCAGCAGTGACTACGGACTAGCGCGAGCTCAAGAGACC.

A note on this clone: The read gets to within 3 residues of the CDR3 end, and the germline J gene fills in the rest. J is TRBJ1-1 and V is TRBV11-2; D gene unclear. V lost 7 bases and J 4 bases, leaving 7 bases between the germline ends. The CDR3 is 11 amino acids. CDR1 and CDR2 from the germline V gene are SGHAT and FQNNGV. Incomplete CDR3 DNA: TGTGCCAGCACCACGGGCACTGAA. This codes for CASTTGTE. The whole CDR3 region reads CASTTGTEAFF.

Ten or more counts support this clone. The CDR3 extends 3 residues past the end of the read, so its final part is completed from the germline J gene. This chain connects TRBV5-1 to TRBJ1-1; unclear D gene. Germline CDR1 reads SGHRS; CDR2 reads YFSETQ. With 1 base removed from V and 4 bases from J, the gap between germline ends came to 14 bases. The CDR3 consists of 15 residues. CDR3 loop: CASSLSEGYGTEAFF. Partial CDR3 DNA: TGCGCCAGCAGCTTGAGTGAGGGTTACGGCACTGAA.

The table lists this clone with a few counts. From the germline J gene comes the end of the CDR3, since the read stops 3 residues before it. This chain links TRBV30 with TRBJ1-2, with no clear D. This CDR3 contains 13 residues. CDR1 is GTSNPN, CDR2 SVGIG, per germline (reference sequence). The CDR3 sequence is CACASGNRGDYTF. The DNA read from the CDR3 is TGTGCCTGCGCTAGCGGGAATCGCGGTGAC. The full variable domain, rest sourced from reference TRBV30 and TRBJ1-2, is SQTIHQWPATLVQPVGSPLSLECTVEGTSNPNLYWYRQAAGRGLQLLFYSVGIGQISSEVPQNLSASRPQDRQFILSSKKLLLSDSGFYLCACASGNRGDYTFGSGTRLTVV.